This T cell receptor beta chain came from a study of blood T cell repertoires in COVID-19. Study context: COVID-19 samples, acute and convalescent, were from the United States, Italy and Spain. Sources were T cells, B-cell-depleted T cells, or PBMCs; the material itself was cDNA or gDNA.

Study processing details: Estimated nucleated cell counts came from reference gene primer amplification. This table comes from immunoSEQ multiplex PCR, and its TCRdb copy is limited to in-frame clones, with some not included. The V and J calls and the clone size are those of that table, but D and trimming were determined from the DNA. The repertoire consists of fewer than 300,000 clones, with more than 65% occurring once and the leading ten covering roughly 3.1%. The CDR3 runs 11 residues. The germline V gene encodes CDR1 MDHEN and CDR2 SYDVKM. Trimming took off 9 bases at V and 6 bases at J, with 11 bases between the two ends.

The sample comprised peripheral blood. This rearrangement joins TRBV28 to TRBJ2-5; possibly TRBD2 for D (6 bases). This sequence was found in a woman aged 18-29 years with acute or convalescent COVID-19. The CDR3 DNA reads as TGTGCCAGTTACGGGAGTAAGACCCAGTACTTC. Its protein product is CASYGSKTQYF.